Given below is one T cell receptor (beta chain) in context. The data derive from a study of CD8 T cells in Susac syndrome. The RNA, about 0.45 to 1 ug, was put through reverse transcription using random hexamers. TCRdb passed the immunoSEQ multiplex PCR reads through MiXCR, listing each CDR3 protein once. The data show 200,000 to 250,000 distinct CDR3 sequences, just under 95% seen once. This CDR3 contains 16 residues. Per the germline V gene, CDR1 is ENHRY and CDR2 is SYGVKD. V dropped 0 bases and J dropped 0 bases, with 9 bases sitting between them. Material for sequencing was CD4+ T cells from PBMCs. V gene TRBV10-3 combines with J gene TRBJ1-3, with D perhaps TRBD1 (5 bases). The clonotype comes from a human donor with multiple sclerosis. CDR3 DNA: TGTGCCATCAGTGAGTCCGGGACGGTCTCTGGAAACACCATATATTTT. Translated, it gives CAISESGTVSGNTIYF.